This T cell receptor beta chain was sequenced for a study of neoadjuvant anti-PD-1 for oral cavity cancer. The time point here: after neoadjuvant nivolumab, at surgical resection. In germline, CDR1 is SGDLS, CDR2 YYNGEE. The V gene lost 3 bases and the J gene lost 2 bases, with 12 bases spanning the gap. The CDR3 loop spans 15 amino acids. The table came from immunoSEQ multiplex PCR; TCRdb's copy has only in-frame clones and leaves some out. Here the sample spans 13,000 to 15,000 clones, about two thirds being singletons. The TCR comes from a person aged 40 to 85 with oral cavity squamous cell carcinoma. Sample: PBMCs, taken after nivolumab (anti-PD-1) treatment. V usage is TRBV9 and J usage is TRBJ1-3, with D hard to call. Written as DNA, the CDR3 is TGTGCCAGCAGCGCTACCCAGTTTGCTGGAAACACCATATATTTT. Translation gives CASSATQFAGNTIYF.